This entry lists 31 T cell receptor beta chains sequenced from one sample in a study of blood T cell repertoires in COVID-19. Only in-frame clones appear in the TCRdb table, and some are missing; sequencing was by immunoSEQ multiplex PCR. The sample has 200,000 to 300,000 clones, 80% to 90% seen once. What was sequenced was PBMCs or T cells enriched from blood (not recorded which). Every receptor here comes from a woman in her 30s with acute COVID-19.

The chain carries TRBV7-2 and TRBJ2-3; 8 bases align to TRBD2. J was trimmed by 14 bases and V by 5 bases; bases with no gene match: 9. The germline V gene has CDR1 SGHTA and CDR2 FQGNSA. The CDR3 sequence is 12 residues long. The CDR3 region is CASSHPGGEGYF. The CDR3, as DNA: TGTGCCAGCAGCCACCCCGGGGGGGAGGGGTATTTT.

The V call is TRBV2, the J call TRBJ1-2; weak D call: TRBD1 (6 bases). CDR3 size: 12 residues. The V gene's germline CDR1 is SNHLY and CDR2 FYNNEI. Trimming took off 4 bases at V and 6 bases at J, with 9 bases between the two ends. In DNA form, the CDR3 reads TGTGCCAGCAGTGCGGCAGGGGATGGCTACACCTTC. Its translation: CASSAAGDGYTF. Full variable domain (missing parts from reference TRBV2 and TRBJ1-2): EPEVTQTPSHQVTQMGQEVILRCVPISNHLYFYWYRQILGQKVEFLVSFYNNEISEKSEIFDDQFSVERPDGSNFTLKIRSTKLEDSAMYFCASSAAGDGYTFGSGTRLTVV.

This chain links TRBV5-1 with TRBJ1-2; 9 bases are shared with TRBD1. V lost 7 bases, J lost 8 bases, and 6 bases stayed unmatched. Germline CDR1 and CDR2: SGHRS and YFSETQ. This CDR3 has 12 residues. The CDR3 coding sequence is TGCGCCAGCGGACGGGACAGGGAAGGCTACACCTTC. Translating it yields CASGRDREGYTF.

This chain links TRBV11-2 with TRBJ1-4; tentative D call: TRBD1 (5 bases). The CDR3 is 14 amino acids. Germline values: CDR1 SGHAT, CDR2 FQNNGV. Trimming stripped 5 bases from V and 4 bases from J, with 11 bases between. The CDR3 coding sequence is TGTGCCAGCAGCCCAGGGAACGTTAATGAAAAACTGTTTTTT. It specifies CASSPGNVNEKLFF.

The J gene is TRBJ1-1, the V gene TRBV29-1, with D possibly matching TRBD1 (5 bases). There are 13 residues in the CDR3. V lost 6 bases and J lost 0, with 11 bases in between. Looked up from germline, CDR1 is SQVTM and CDR2 is ANQGSEA. The CDR3 sequence: CSVGGGLNTEAFF. CDR3 bases: TGCAGCGTCGGGGGGGGGTTGAACACTGAAGCTTTCTTT.

The gene calls are TRBV11-2 and TRBJ1-1; 10 bases line up with TRBD1. The CDR3 is 15 residues long. The germline V gene has CDR1 SGHAT and CDR2 FQNNGV. The J segment lost 6 bases and the V segment lost 5 bases, leaving 9 bases of the junction unmatched. The CDR3 region is CASSAWDRGGSEAFF. The CDR3 DNA sequence: TGTGCCAGCAGCGCATGGGACAGGGGCGGATCTGAAGCTTTCTTT.

V is TRBV5-6 and J is TRBJ2-5, with 13 bases identical to TRBD2. The CDR3 spans 17 residues. Germline loops: CDR1 SGHDT, CDR2 YYEEEE. Unmatched junction bases numbered 6, after V lost 1 base and J lost 3 bases. The CDR3 bases are TGTGCCAGCAGCTTGACTAGCGGGGGGGCGGTCGAAGAGACCCAGTACTTC. Translating gives CASSLTSGGAVEETQYF.

The chain recombines TRBV5-4 with TRBJ2-3; D is uncertain. The V gene's germline CDR1 is SGHNT and CDR2 YYREEE (reference sequence). This CDR3 is built from 12 residues. Trimming took 4 bases from V and 2 from J, leaving 5 bases between them. The DNA for the CDR3 is TGTGCCAGCAGCCCTTCCACAGATACGCAGTATTTT. This gives the protein CASSPSTDTQYF.

The chain employs TRBV12-5 and TRBJ1-3; unclear D gene. The CDR3 is 13 amino acids. Germline CDR1 and CDR2: LGHNT and FRNRAP. V was cut by 6 bases and J by 0 bases, with 6 bases left in between. The CDR3 DNA reads TGTGCTAGTGGAATATTCTCTGGAAACACCATATATTTT. It is translated as CASGIFSGNTIYF. Variable domain in full (rest from reference TRBV12-5 and TRBJ1-3): DARVTQTPRHKVTEMGQEVTMRCQPILGHNTVFWYRQTMMQGLELLAYFRNRAPLDDSGMPKDRFSAEMPDATLATLKIQPSEPRDSAVYFCASGIFSGNTIYFGEGSWLTVV.

This clone was seen just once. This chain joins TRBV19 and TRBJ1-2; D may be TRBD1 (5 bases). V was pared by 7 bases and J by 8 bases, with 17 bases between. The germline gives CDR1 LNHDA, CDR2 SQIVND (reference sequence). The CDR3 loop spans 13 amino acids. This chain's CDR3 is CASMRGGVSGYTF. In DNA, the CDR3 is TGTGCCAGTATGCGGGGCGGTGTGAGCGGCTACACCTTC.

The chain links TRBV2 to TRBJ2-3; D call uncertain. Germline V gene data show CDR1 as SNHLY and CDR2 as FYNNEI. This CDR3 has 14 amino acids. Trimming removed 6 bases at V and 2 bases at J, with 12 bases between. CDR3: CASSPLQHTDTQYF. The CDR3 region has the DNA TGTGCCAGCAGCCCACTACAACACACAGATACGCAGTATTTT.

The genes are TRBV2 and TRBJ1-2; TRBD1 aligns across 7 bases. The CDR3 consists of 15 residues. J lost 0 bases, V lost 10 bases, and 11 bases had no gene match. Germline V lookup: CDR1 SNHLY, CDR2 FYNNEI. CDR3 sequence: CAILAGTETNYGYTF. CDR3 bases: TGTGCCATCCTGGCCGGGACAGAGACTAACTATGGCTACACCTTC.

V and J are TRBV6-2 or TRBV6-3 and TRBJ1-6; D not resolved. The V end was cut by 4 bases, the J end by 7 bases, with 17 bases between. Looked up from germline, CDR1 is MNHEY and CDR2 is SVGEGT. This CDR3 contains 16 residues. The CDR3 DNA reads TGTGCCAGCAGTTCGTCCCTGGGCAGCAGCAATTCACCCCTCCACTTT. Translating it yields CASSSSLGSSNSPLHF.

This clone was recorded a few times. The rearrangement links TRBV14 to TRBJ2-7; 9 nucleotides align to TRBD1. V shed 0 bases and J 3 bases; nucleotides not matched to a gene: 6. Germline-derived CDR1 and CDR2 are SGHDN and FVKESK. The CDR3 loop spans 16 amino acids. As DNA, the CDR3 is TGTGCCAGCAGCCAAGATTCTGGGACAGGGCACTACGAGCAGTACTTC. Translated: CASSQDSGTGHYEQYF. Based on the CDR3 plus reference TRBV14 and TRBJ2-7, the full variable domain is EAGVTQFPSHSVIEKGQTVTLRCDPISGHDNLYWYRRVMGKEIKFLLHFVKESKQDESGMPNNRFLAERTGGTYSTLKVQPAELEDSGVYFCASSQDSGTGHYEQYFGPGTRLTVT.

This chain connects TRBV10-3 to TRBJ1-2, with TRBD1 identical over 9 bases. The CDR3 runs 14 residues. Germline loops: CDR1 ENHRY, CDR2 SYGVKD. The V segment lost 6 bases and the J segment 1 base; nucleotides outside the gene matches: 3. CDR3 nucleotide sequence: TGTGCCATCAGGAGGGGACAGGGTAACTATGGCTACACCTTC. Its translation is CAIRRGQGNYGYTF.

The chain has TRBV19 and TRBJ2-5; 7 bases fit TRBD2. The germline CDR1 and CDR2 sequences are LNHDA and SQIVND (reference sequence). This CDR3 is built from 13 residues. V was pared by 5 bases and J by 4 bases, with 4 bases of the junction left unmatched. CDR3 sequence reads: CASSGRGVETQYF. The CDR3 DNA is TGTGCCAGTAGTGGACGGGGGGTAGAGACCCAGTACTTC.

This chain links TRBV4-3 with TRBJ1-1; possibly TRBD1 for D (5 bases). Between the trimmed V and J ends, which lost 3 bases and 0 bases, there was a span of 11 bases. The CDR3 has 15 amino acids. Germline CDR1 LGHNA, CDR2 YSLEER. As DNA, the CDR3 is TGCGCCAGCAGCCATATCCTGACAGTGAACACTGAAGCTTTCTTT. Translated, it gives CASSHILTVNTEAFF.

The V gene is TRBV7-9, the J gene TRBJ2-2; weak D call: TRBD1 (5 bases). The CDR3 runs 14 residues. The V end was cut by 4 bases, the J end by 1 base, with 7 bases between. Per germline, CDR1 SEHNR and CDR2 FQNEAQ (reference sequence). The CDR3 nucleotides read TGTGCCAGCAGCTCTCAGGGGAACACCGGGGAGCTGTTTTTT. Translating gives CASSSQGNTGELFF. Supplemented by reference TRBV7-9 and TRBJ2-2, the full variable domain reads DTGVSQNPRHKITKRGQNVTFRCDPISEHNRLYWYRQTLGQGPEFLTYFQNEAQLEKSRLLSDRFSAERPKGSFSTLEIQRTEQGDSAMYLCASSSQGNTGELFFGEGSRLTVL.

J is TRBJ2-3 and V is TRBV7-2, with TRBD2 identical over 10 bases. With V trimmed by 0 bases and J by 6 bases, 15 bases remained unmatched. This CDR3 is 19 amino acids long. Looked up from germline, CDR1 is SGHTA and CDR2 is FQGNSA. The CDR3 sequence is CASSLASGGFTLARDTQYF. The CDR3 DNA is TGTGCCAGCAGCTTAGCTAGCGGGGGGTTTACTTTAGCAAGGGATACGCAGTATTTT.

This clone was observed a few times. The J gene is TRBJ2-7, the V gene TRBV2; D uncertain. Per germline, CDR1 SNHLY and CDR2 FYNNEI. Between the trimmed V and J ends, which lost 6 bases and 5 bases, there was a span of 11 bases. The CDR3 is 12 amino acids. The CDR3 nucleotides are TGTGCCAGCAGCTCAGGATTCAACGAGCAGTACTTC. Translated, it gives CASSSGFNEQYF.

The chain recombines TRBV3-1 (or the pseudogene TRBV3-2) with TRBJ1-5; a weak D match, TRBD1 (5 bases). The germline V gene has CDR1 LGHDT and CDR2 YNNKEL (reference sequence). The V and J ends lost 2 bases and 2 bases respectively, with 13 bases between them. CDR3 length: 16 amino acids. The CDR3 coding sequence is TGTGCCAGCAGCCAATACTGGTCACAGGGCAATCAGCCCCAGCATTTT. Residues: CASSQYWSQGNQPQHF.

The V gene is TRBV19, the J gene TRBJ1-6, with TRBD1 as a possible D gene (5 bases). The CDR3 totals 14 residues. Germline V CDR1 and CDR2: LNHDA, SQIVND (reference sequence). Trimming took 2 bases from V and 13 from J, leaving 15 bases between them. The CDR3 loop reads CASSIREGRTPLHF. As DNA, the CDR3 is TGTGCCAGTAGTATAAGGGAGGGGAGAACTCCCCTCCACTTT.

This rearrangement joins TRBV13 to TRBJ1-6, with TRBD1 identical over 10 bases. Germline V gene data show CDR1 as PRHDT and CDR2 as FYEKMQ (reference sequence). This CDR3 spans 17 amino acids. J gave up 1 base and V 6 bases, and 6 bases lay outside the gene matches. CDR3 protein: CASSQRTGGSYNSPLHF. Here the CDR3 DNA reads TGTGCCAGCAGTCAAAGGACAGGGGGATCCTATAATTCACCCCTCCACTTT.

The chain has TRBV7-2 and TRBJ2-7; 13 positions agree with TRBD2. Germline V gene data show CDR1 as SGHTA and CDR2 as FQGNSA. The CDR3 has 17 amino acids. The J segment lost 1 base and the V segment lost 2 bases, leaving 5 bases of the junction unmatched. This CDR3 is CASSLRGLAGVSYEQYF. In DNA, the CDR3 is TGTGCCAGCAGCTTACGCGGACTAGCGGGAGTATCCTACGAGCAGTACTTC.

This rearrangement joins TRBV14 to TRBJ1-1; D gene unclear. Germline lookup yields CDR1 SGHDN and CDR2 FVKESK. Trimming cost V 0 bases and J 5 bases, with 10 bases left between them. This CDR3 spans 14 amino acids. DNA for the CDR3: TGTGCCAGCAGCCAAGAAGCGGGTTGGACTGAAGCTTTCTTT. Its protein is CASSQEAGWTEAFF. Full variable domain (missing parts from reference TRBV14 and TRBJ1-1): EAGVTQFPSHSVIEKGQTVTLRCDPISGHDNLYWYRRVMGKEIKFLLHFVKESKQDESGMPNNRFLAERTGGTYSTLKVQPAELEDSGVYFCASSQEAGWTEAFFGQGTRLTVV.

V is TRBV5-4 and J is TRBJ2-1, with D possibly matching TRBD2 (6 bases). Germline-derived CDR1 and CDR2 are SGHNT and YYREEE (reference sequence). The CDR3 totals 14 residues. The V and J ends lost 0 bases and 8 bases respectively, with 12 bases between them. The CDR3 loop reads CASSLAGRRDEQFF. In DNA, the CDR3 is TGTGCCAGCAGCTTGGCGGGAAGGAGGGATGAGCAGTTCTTC.

This clone was counted once. The chain employs TRBV19 and TRBJ1-5; no clear D gene. The CDR3 consists of 14 residues. The germline CDR1 and CDR2 sequences are LNHDA and SQIVND (reference sequence). Trimming removed 1 base from V and 7 bases from J, with 11 bases in between. The CDR3: CASSIVGGFQPQHF. In DNA, the CDR3 is TGTGCCAGTAGTATAGTCGGCGGGTTCCAGCCCCAGCATTTT. Full variable domain (missing parts from reference TRBV19 and TRBJ1-5): DGGITQSPKYLFRKEGQNVTLSCEQNLNHDAMYWYRQDPGQGLRLIYYSQIVNDFQKGDIAEGYSVSREKKESFPLTVTSAQKNPTAFYLCASSIVGGFQPQHFGDGTRLSIL.

The genes are TRBV10-3 and TRBJ1-2; 9 nucleotides align to TRBD1. The CDR3 contains 15 residues. The germline V gene has CDR1 ENHRY and CDR2 SYGVKD. The V gene end was trimmed by 6 bases and the J gene end by 1 base; junction bases not matched to a gene: 6. The DNA for the CDR3 is TGTGCCATCAGCGTGGGACAGGGTATTAACTATGGCTACACCTTC. Translated, it gives CAISVGQGINYGYTF.

The V call is TRBV3-1 (or the pseudogene TRBV3-2), the J call TRBJ2-5; D is ambiguous. Germline CDR1 LGHDT, CDR2 YNNKEL (reference sequence). V was clipped by 4 bases and J by 4 bases, with 10 bases between them. This CDR3 is built from 13 residues. In DNA form, the CDR3 reads TGTGCCAGCAGCCCCACGCGGTCAGAGACCCAGTACTTC. Translating it yields CASSPTRSETQYF.

This chain links TRBV12-3 or TRBV12-4 with TRBJ1-2, with D possibly matching TRBD1 (6 bases). V was trimmed by 2 bases and J by 2 bases, leaving 6 bases between them. CDR3 size: 13 residues. The CDR3 DNA follows: TGTGCCAGCAGTTTAAGGGGGAACTATGGCTACACCTTC. Protein: CASSLRGNYGYTF.

The rearrangement uses TRBV5-4 and TRBJ1-2; D possibly corresponds to TRBD1 (5 bases). The CDR3 contains 13 residues. Trimming took 4 bases from V and 14 from J, leaving 21 bases between them. From germline, CDR1 is SGHNT and CDR2 YYREEE (reference sequence). CDR3 in amino acids: CASSVPTGLSATF. The CDR3 DNA is TGTGCCAGCAGCGTTCCCACAGGTCTGTCTGCTACCTTC.